This T cell receptor beta chain came from a study of blood T cell repertoires in COVID-19. Study in general: Spain, Italy and the United States supplied samples that represented acute and convalescent COVID-19. Sample material is recorded as cDNA or gDNA derived from T cells, B-cell-depleted T cells, or PBMCs.

As originally analysed: Reference gene primer amplification gave estimated nucleated cell counts. Measured with immunoSEQ multiplex PCR; TCRdb has only the in-frame clones, and not every one. V, J and clone size are taken as reported in that table, and D and trimming were inferred from the DNA itself. The data hold roughly 230,000 clones, with around 87% observed a single time. This clone was counted a few times. Germline assignment: CDR1 MNHEY and CDR2 SMNVEV (reference sequence). The junction had 7 bases not matched to a gene; V was cut back by 6 bases and J by 3 bases. The length of the CDR3 is 14 residues.

The receptor was isolated from a man aged 25 to 45 in a cohort exposed to, infected with or recovered from COVID-19 (not recorded which). The rearrangement links TRBV27 to TRBJ2-7; 8 positions agree with TRBD1. Sequencing was done on a sample of PBMCs or T cells enriched from blood (not recorded which). The CDR3 here is CASRPTGGSYEQYF. CDR3 coding DNA: TGTGCCAGCAGGCCCACAGGGGGAAGCTACGAGCAGTACTTC.